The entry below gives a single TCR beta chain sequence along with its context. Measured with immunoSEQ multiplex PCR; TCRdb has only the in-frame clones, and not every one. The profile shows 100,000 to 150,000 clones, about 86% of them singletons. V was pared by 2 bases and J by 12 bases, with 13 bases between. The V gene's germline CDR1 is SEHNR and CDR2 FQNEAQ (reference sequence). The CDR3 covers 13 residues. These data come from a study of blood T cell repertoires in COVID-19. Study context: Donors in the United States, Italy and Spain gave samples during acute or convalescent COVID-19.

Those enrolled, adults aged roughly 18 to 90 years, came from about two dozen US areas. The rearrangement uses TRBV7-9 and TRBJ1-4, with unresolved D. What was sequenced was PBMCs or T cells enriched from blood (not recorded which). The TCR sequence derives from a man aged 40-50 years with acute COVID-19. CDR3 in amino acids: CASSLRQEGQLFF. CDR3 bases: TGTGCCAGCAGCTTAAGGCAGGAGGGTCAACTGTTTTTT.